Listed here are 27 T cell receptor beta chains from one sample, sequenced in a study of T-cell reconstitution after alpha-beta-depleted transplantation in children (dated by TCRdb to about 2016). This specimen's treatment or condition label, interpreted: allogeneic hematopoietic cell transplantation with graft depleted of TCRalphabeta T cells and CD19 B cells. Library construction relied on PCR. For sequencing, an Illumina HiSeq 2500 was employed. TCR library preparation used molecular barcoding, with unique molecular identifiers applied to normalize quantification of the TCRbeta repertoire. The public reads were run again by TCRdb, first through fastp at Q25 and then through MiXCR, and only productive beta chains were kept. Rows with a matching CDR3 protein are joined into one entry that keeps the most common DNA and genes. In this sample the table shows 200,000 to 250,000 distinct CDR3 sequences, about 24% of which occur a single time. The ten largest clonotypes hold about 4.8% of the sample.

The sequences come from PBMCs, mostly from graft donor cells, collected 360 days after TCRalphabeta/CD19-depleted stem cell transplant. These receptors came from a female patient aged 2-15 years who had a stem cell transplant for congenital amegakaryocytic thrombocytopenia, so the T cells may come from the graft donor.

The J gene is TRBJ2-7, the V gene TRBV4-2; possible D gene TRBD1, 5 bases. The CDR3 has 16 amino acids. Germline V lookup: CDR1 LGHNA, CDR2 YNFKEQ. Trimming stripped 0 bases from V and 6 bases from J, with 18 bases between. For the CDR3, the DNA is TGTGCCAGCAGCCAAGAAGCGCAGGGCATGAGTTCCGAGCAGTACTTC. Translated: CASSQEAQGMSSEQYF.

J is TRBJ2-3 and V is TRBV12-3 or TRBV12-4; possible D gene TRBD2, 5 bases. This CDR3 region has 14 residues. V dropped 3 bases and J dropped 0 bases, with 7 bases sitting between them. The chain's CDR3 is CASSFGESTDTQYF. The CDR3 bases are TGTGCCAGCAGTTTCGGGGAGAGCACAGATACGCAGTATTTT.

The V and J genes are TRBV28 and TRBJ1-1, with D uncertain. Trimming took 6 bases from V and 8 from J, leaving 16 bases between them. The V gene's germline CDR1 is MDHEN and CDR2 SYDVKM. This CDR3 spans 13 amino acids. In nucleotides, the CDR3 is TGTGCCAGCAGCCTACTTGGAGTTCGAGAAGCTTTCTTT. Its translation is CASSLLGVREAFF.

The chain employs TRBV12-3 or TRBV12-4 and TRBJ1-2; D gene uncertain. The ends were cut back, 2 bases at V and 4 bases at J, with 14 bases in the middle. The CDR3 loop spans 15 amino acids. The CDR3 DNA sequence: TGTGCCAGCAGTTTAATCTTCCGGGGTAGCTATGGCTACACCTTC. It yields the protein CASSLIFRGSYGYTF.

This clonotype was recorded a few times. The chain couples TRBV6-2 or TRBV6-3 to TRBJ2-7; D uncertain. Per germline, CDR1 MNHEY and CDR2 SVGEGT. The V end lost 0 bases, the J end lost 0 bases, and 12 bases lay between the germline ends. The CDR3 extends over 16 amino acids. The CDR3 DNA reads TGTGCCAGCAGTTACTCGTTTAACACCATCTCCTACGAGCAGTACTTC. Its translation: CASSYSFNTISYEQYF.

This chain joins TRBV6-5 and TRBJ2-2; D might be TRBD1 (7 bases). The CDR3 extends over 17 amino acids. Germline loops: CDR1 MNHEY, CDR2 SVGAGI. Trimming shortened V by 0 bases and J by 4 bases, and 15 bases separated the two germline ends. Here the CDR3 reads CASSYSYRGLSTGELFF. CDR3 DNA sequence: TGTGCCAGCAGTTACTCTTACAGGGGACTGAGCACCGGGGAGCTGTTTTTT.

J is TRBJ2-5 and V is TRBV7-8; 7 bases fit TRBD2. J gave up 3 bases and V 5 bases, and 12 bases lay outside the gene matches. The CDR3 runs 16 residues. Germline V gene lookup returns CDR1 SGHVS and CDR2 FQNEAQ. This CDR3 reads CASSPKRFAGEETQYF. The DNA of the CDR3 is TGTGCCAGCAGCCCTAAAAGGTTCGCGGGAGAAGAGACCCAGTACTTC. Full variable domain (remainder filled in from reference TRBV7-8 and TRBJ2-5): GAGVSQSPRYKVAKRGQDVALRCDPISGHVSLFWYQQALGQGPEFLTYFQNEAQLDKSGLPSDRFFAERPEGSVSTLKIQRTQQEDSAVYLCASSPKRFAGEETQYFGPGTRLLVL.

This clonotype was detected a few times. The chain links TRBV10-3 to TRBJ2-7; 7 nucleotides agree with TRBD2. The CDR3 has 14 amino acids. In germline, CDR1 is ENHRY, CDR2 SYGVKD. V gave up 11 bases and J gave up 5 bases; unmatched junction bases: 15. CDR3 region: CAARDYLSADEQYF. DNA for the CDR3: TGTGCCGCCAGGGACTATTTGTCGGCTGACGAGCAGTACTTC.

This rearrangement joins TRBV4-1 to TRBJ1-5; tentative D call: TRBD1 (5 bases). V shed 1 base and J shed 4 bases, with 11 bases lying between them. Germline V gives CDR1 MGHRA, CDR2 YSYEKL. The length of the CDR3 is 15 residues. CDR3 nucleotide sequence: TGCGCCAGCAGCCAAGTGGCAGGGCCGAATCAGCCCCAGCATTTT. This translates into CASSQVAGPNQPQHF.

The rearrangement joins TRBV27 to TRBJ2-1, with a possible D match to TRBD2 (6 bases). Trimming left V 2 bases short and J 5 bases short, with 13 bases between. The length of the CDR3 is 15 residues. From germline, CDR1 is MNHEY and CDR2 SMNVEV (reference sequence). The CDR3 sequence is CASSLVASVNNEQFF. The CDR3 DNA is TGTGCCAGCAGTTTAGTTGCTAGCGTCAACAATGAGCAGTTCTTC.

V gene TRBV20-1 combines with J gene TRBJ2-7, with 7 bases fitting TRBD1. The germline V gene has CDR1 DFQATT and CDR2 SNEGSKA (reference sequence). The CDR3 totals 14 residues. V shed 3 bases, J shed 4 bases, and the junction held 9 bases outside the gene matches. CDR3 in amino acids: CSASSTGVWYEQYF. The CDR3 region has the DNA TGCAGTGCTAGTTCAACAGGGGTGTGGTACGAGCAGTACTTC.

The CDR3: CASHWGSNQPQHF. Written as DNA, the CDR3 is TGTGCCAGCCACTGGGGGAGCAATCAGCCCCAGCATTTT. The chain uses TRBV28 and TRBJ1-5, with D perhaps TRBD1 (5 bases). Germline V gives CDR1 MDHEN, CDR2 SYDVKM. Trimming pared 8 bases from V and 1 base from J, leaving 9 bases between. This CDR3 has 13 residues.

The chain has TRBV12-3 or TRBV12-4 and TRBJ2-6; TRBD1 is a possible D gene (6 bases). V lost 4 bases and J lost 2, with 12 bases in between. The CDR3 length is 16 residues. CDR3 sequence: CASSSWTVAGANVLTF. In nucleotides, the CDR3 is TGTGCCAGCAGTTCCTGGACAGTCGCTGGGGCCAACGTCCTGACTTTC.

The table lists this clonotype with a few counts. The chain couples TRBV6-9 to TRBJ1-3; no reliable D call. With 6 bases removed from V and 0 bases from J, the gap between germline ends came to 12 bases. The germline gives CDR1 MNHGY, CDR2 SVAAGI. The CDR3 consists of 15 residues. The CDR3 nucleotides are TGTGCCAGCAGGCCTAACATAGGCTCTGGAAACACCATATATTTT. Translation gives CASRPNIGSGNTIYF.

This chain links TRBV12-3 or TRBV12-4 with TRBJ1-5, with unresolved D. V lost 4 bases to trimming and J lost 9 bases, with 10 bases between them. This CDR3 has 12 residues. Here the CDR3 reads CASSSQGRPQHF. The CDR3 nucleotides read TGTGCCAGCAGTTCCCAAGGTAGGCCCCAGCATTTT.

The chain links TRBV4-1 to TRBJ2-1, with 9 bases that match TRBD2. There are 18 residues in the CDR3. V gave up 1 base and J gave up 3 bases; unmatched junction bases: 10. Germline values: CDR1 MGHRA, CDR2 YSYEKL. CDR3 DNA: TGCGCCAGCAGCCAAGTCGTTCTAGCGGGGACAATCTACAATGAGCAGTTCTTC. Translation gives CASSQVVLAGTIYNEQFF.

The chain has TRBV3-1 and TRBJ2-3; 7 nucleotides line up with TRBD1. Per the germline V gene, CDR1 is LGHDT and CDR2 is YNNKEL (reference sequence). After removal of 4 bases from V and 5 bases from J, the junction contained 9 bases not matched to a gene. The CDR3 consists of 15 residues. The CDR3 is CASSPGQYLLDTQYF. CDR3 bases: TGTGCCAGCAGCCCGGGACAGTACTTGTTAGATACGCAGTATTTT.

This clonotype showed up just a few times. The CDR3 DNA is TGTGCCAGCAGTTTCTTTACCCACCCGGTAAAACTGTTTTTT. Translated, it gives CASSFFTHPVKLFF. The rearrangement uses TRBV28 and TRBJ1-4; D is unclear. The V end was cut by 3 bases, the J end by 10 bases, with 15 bases between. Germline V gene sequence: CDR1 MDHEN, CDR2 SYDVKM. This CDR3 contains 14 residues. Full variable domain (outside the CDR3, taken from reference TRBV28 and TRBJ1-4): DVKVTQSSRYLVKRTGEKVFLECVQDMDHENMFWYRQDPGLGLRLIYFSYDVKMKEKGDIPEGYSVSREKKERFSLILESASTNQTSMYLCASSFFTHPVKLFFGSGTQLSVL.

The chain has TRBV2 and TRBJ1-2, with 9 bases fitting TRBD1. V lost 10 bases to trimming and J lost 1 base; unmatched junction nucleotides: 7. Germline V gives CDR1 SNHLY, CDR2 FYNNEI. The CDR3 runs to 14 residues. As DNA, the CDR3 is TGTGCCAAGAGTACAGGGGGCTTTAACTATGGCTACACCTTC. Amino acids: CAKSTGGFNYGYTF.

J is TRBJ2-4 and V is TRBV11-1, with D unclear. Trimming took off 0 bases at V and 7 bases at J, with 10 bases between the two ends. Germline V CDR1 and CDR2: SGHAT, FQDESV (reference sequence). The CDR3 is 14 amino acids. DNA for the CDR3: TGTGCCAGCAGCTTAGCCGGACGGATTAACATTCAGTACTTC. Translating gives CASSLAGRINIQYF. Using reference TRBV11-1 and TRBJ2-4 for the parts outside the CDR3, the full variable domain is EAEVAQSPRYKITEKSQAVAFWCDPISGHATLYWYRQILGQGPELLVQFQDESVVDDSQLPKDRFSAERLKGVDSTLKIQPAELGDSAMYLCASSLAGRINIQYFGAGTRLSVL.

This clonotype was found a few times. The chain recombines TRBV7-9 with TRBJ2-7, with TRBD1 matching over 8 bases. The CDR3 runs to 15 residues. The V gene's germline CDR1 is SEHNR and CDR2 FQNEAQ (reference sequence). V shed 1 base, J shed 3 bases, and the junction held 5 bases outside the gene matches. CDR3 sequence reads: CASSLDQGADYEQYF. CDR3 nucleotides: TGTGCCAGCAGCTTAGACCAGGGGGCGGACTACGAGCAGTACTTC. Using reference TRBV7-9 and TRBJ2-7 for the parts outside the CDR3, the full variable domain is DTGVSQNPRHKITKRGQNVTFRCDPISEHNRLYWYRQTLGQGPEFLTYFQNEAQLEKSRLLSDRFSAERPKGSFSTLEIQRTEQGDSAMYLCASSLDQGADYEQYFGPGTRLTVT.

This clonotype was recorded a few times. The gene calls are TRBV12-3 or TRBV12-4 and TRBJ2-3; D remains unclear. Trimming shortened V by 6 bases and J by 10 bases, and 17 bases separated the two germline ends. The CDR3 is made up of 13 amino acids. The chain's CDR3 is CASRIVAGRAQYF. The CDR3 nucleotides are TGTGCCAGCAGAATTGTTGCCGGACGAGCGCAGTATTTT.

This clonotype was observed a few times. The chain employs TRBV10-3 and TRBJ2-2; D may be TRBD1 (6 bases). This CDR3 contains 14 residues. Germline CDR1 ENHRY, CDR2 SYGVKD. Trimming shortened V by 5 bases and J by 5 bases, and 12 bases separated the two germline ends. CDR3 sequence (DNA): TGTGCCATCAGTTATTTAGACAGGACCGGGGAGCTGTTTTTT. This encodes CAISYLDRTGELFF.

In its sample, this clonotype was seen once. For the CDR3, the DNA is TGTGCCAGCAGTTTCGTTAGGGAGCGCCCATACGAGCAGTACTTC. Residues: CASSFVRERPYEQYF. This sequence joins TRBV28 and TRBJ2-7; D is perhaps TRBD2 (5 bases). The V end lost 3 bases, the J end lost 4 bases, and 16 bases lay between the germline ends. Per germline, CDR1 MDHEN and CDR2 SYDVKM. The CDR3 consists of 15 residues.

This clonotype was detected a few times. The J gene is TRBJ1-4, the V gene TRBV5-6; D call uncertain. The CDR3 is made up of 13 amino acids. V was clipped by 1 base and J by 12 bases, with 13 bases between them. CDR1 and CDR2 from the germline V gene are SGHDT and YYEEEE. This CDR3 is CASSLRALEELFF. As DNA, the CDR3 is TGTGCCAGCAGCTTGAGGGCGTTAGAGGAACTGTTTTTT.

The V call is TRBV11-3, the J call TRBJ2-5; D uncertain. The germline V and J ends were trimmed by 1 base and 5 bases, with 17 bases remaining between them. Germline V CDR1 and CDR2: SGHNT, YENEEA. The CDR3 sequence is 16 residues long. This CDR3 is CASSLGARPVRETQYF. DNA of the CDR3: TGTGCCAGCAGCTTAGGGGCCAGACCCGTCAGGGAGACCCAGTACTTC.

This clonotype came up a few times. The V gene is TRBV4-1, the J gene TRBJ2-5; TRBD1 matches at 10 bases. CDR1 is MGHRA and CDR2 is YSYEKL in the germline V gene. V dropped 0 bases and J dropped 2; count of bases not matched to a gene: 12. This CDR3 has 19 amino acids. The chain's CDR3 is CASSQESGRTGGGQETQYF. The CDR3 coding sequence is TGCGCCAGCAGCCAAGAAAGTGGGCGGACAGGGGGTGGACAAGAGACCCAGTACTTC.